This record looks at one T cell receptor (beta chain) sequence and its context. Indicated treatment: oral pan-JAK inhibitor, 5-10 mg twice daily. It was from PBMCs that CD4+ and CD8+ T cells were sorted. CDR3 length: 11 amino acids. Germline values: CDR1 SGHRS, CDR2 YFSETQ. Trimming pared 7 bases from V and 0 bases from J, leaving 5 bases between. The source of the sample is a study of CD8+ T cells in alopecia areata. About the research overall: Among treated patients, oral tofacitinib was administered at 5 to 10 mg twice daily. For treated patients, severity scores reflected the percentage of scalp area affected.

Reverse transcribed after extraction, RNA yielded cDNA as the sequencing template. Sequenced by immunoSEQ multiplex PCR; TCRdb stores in-frame clones only, minus some. The data hold fewer than 150,000 clones, with approximately 51% observed a single time. This chain uses TRBV5-1 with TRBJ2-7; D call uncertain. The sequencing used CD4+ T cells sorted from blood, collected at week 24, from a patient treated with tofacitinib. The TCR was taken from a human donor with alopecia areata. The CDR3 nucleotides read TGCGCCAGCGGAGACTCCTACGAGCAGTACTTC. Translating gives CASGDSYEQYF.